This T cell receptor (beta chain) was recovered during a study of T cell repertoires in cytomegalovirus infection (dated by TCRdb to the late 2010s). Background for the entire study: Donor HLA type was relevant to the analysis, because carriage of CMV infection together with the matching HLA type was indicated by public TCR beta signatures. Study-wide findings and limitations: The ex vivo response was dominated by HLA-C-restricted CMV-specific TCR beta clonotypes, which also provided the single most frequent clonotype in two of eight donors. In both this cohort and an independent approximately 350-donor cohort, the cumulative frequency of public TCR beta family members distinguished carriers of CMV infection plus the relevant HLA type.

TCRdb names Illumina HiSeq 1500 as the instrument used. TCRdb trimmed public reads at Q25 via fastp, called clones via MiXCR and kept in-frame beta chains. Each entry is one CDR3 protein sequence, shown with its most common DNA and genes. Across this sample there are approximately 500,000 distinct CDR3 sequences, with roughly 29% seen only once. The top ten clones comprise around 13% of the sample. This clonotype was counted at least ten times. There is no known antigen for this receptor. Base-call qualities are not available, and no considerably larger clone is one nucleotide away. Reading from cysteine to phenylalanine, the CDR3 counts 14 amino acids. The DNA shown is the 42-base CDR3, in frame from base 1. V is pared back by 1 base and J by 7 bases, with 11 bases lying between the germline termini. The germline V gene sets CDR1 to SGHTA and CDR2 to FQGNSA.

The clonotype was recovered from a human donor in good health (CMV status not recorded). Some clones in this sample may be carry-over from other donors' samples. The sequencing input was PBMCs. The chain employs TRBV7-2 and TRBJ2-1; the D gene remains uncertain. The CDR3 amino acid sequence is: CASSLEALANEQFF. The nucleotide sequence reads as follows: TGTGCCAGCAGCTTAGAAGCGTTGGCGAATGAGCAGTTCTTC.